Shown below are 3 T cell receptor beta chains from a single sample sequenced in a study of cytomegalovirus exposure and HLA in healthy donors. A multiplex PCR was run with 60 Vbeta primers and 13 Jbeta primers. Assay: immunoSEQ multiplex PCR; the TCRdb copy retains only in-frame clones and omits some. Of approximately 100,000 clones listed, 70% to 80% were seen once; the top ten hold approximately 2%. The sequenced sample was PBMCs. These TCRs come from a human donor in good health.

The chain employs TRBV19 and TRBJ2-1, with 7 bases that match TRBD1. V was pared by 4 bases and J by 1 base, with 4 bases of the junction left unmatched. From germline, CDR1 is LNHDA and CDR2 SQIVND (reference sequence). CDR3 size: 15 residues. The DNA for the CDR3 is TGTGCCAGTAGTAGTCGACAGGGTTCCTACAATGAGCAGTTCTTC. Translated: CASSSRQGSYNEQFF.

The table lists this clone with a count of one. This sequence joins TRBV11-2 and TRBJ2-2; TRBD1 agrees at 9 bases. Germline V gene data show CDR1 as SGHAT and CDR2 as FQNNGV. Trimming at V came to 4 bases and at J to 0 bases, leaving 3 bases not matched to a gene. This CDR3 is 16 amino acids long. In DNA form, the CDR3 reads TGTGCCAGCAGCTCCCGGACAGGGGCGAACACCGGGGAGCTGTTTTTT. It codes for CASSSRTGANTGELFF. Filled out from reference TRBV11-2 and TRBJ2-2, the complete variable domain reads EAGVAQSPRYKIIEKRQSVAFWCNPISGHATLYWYQQILGQGPKLLIQFQNNGVVDDSQLPKDRFSAERLKGVDSTLKIQPAKLEDSAVYLCASSSRTGANTGELFFGEGSRLTVL.

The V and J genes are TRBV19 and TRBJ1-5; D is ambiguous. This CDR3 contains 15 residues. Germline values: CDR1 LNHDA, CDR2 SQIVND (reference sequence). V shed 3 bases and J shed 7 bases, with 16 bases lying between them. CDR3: CASSIEGVGRQPQHF. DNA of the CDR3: TGTGCCAGTAGTATTGAAGGAGTGGGGAGGCAGCCCCAGCATTTT. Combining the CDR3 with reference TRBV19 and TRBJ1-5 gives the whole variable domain DGGITQSPKYLFRKEGQNVTLSCEQNLNHDAMYWYRQDPGQGLRLIYYSQIVNDFQKGDIAEGYSVSREKKESFPLTVTSAQKNPTAFYLCASSIEGVGRQPQHFGDGTRLSIL.